The sequence of this T cell receptor beta chain was determined in a study of CD8+ T cells in alopecia areata. The overall study: The study gave treated patients oral tofacitinib at 5 to 10 mg twice daily. Broader study findings: Against the mouse data, patients shared TCRs less clearly, possibly for HLA reasons.

A note on this clone: Its specificity is not known.

This CDR3 has 11 residues. Trimming stripped 5 bases from V and 10 bases from J, with 11 bases between. Germline assignment: CDR1 MDHEN and CDR2 SYDVKM. Peripheral blood samples and lesional scalp punch biopsies were obtained from alopecia areata patients. Isolated RNA was reverse transcribed into cDNA used as the sequencing template. The protocol was immunoSEQ multiplex PCR, while the TCRdb copy is restricted to in-frame clones and leaves out a portion. The data hold fewer than 200,000 clones, with just under 60% observed a single time. The chain employs TRBV28 and TRBJ1-2; maybe TRBD1 (5 bases). The clonotype comes from a human donor with alopecia areata. This sample comprised CD4+ T cells sorted from blood, obtained at week 0. The CDR3 DNA is TGTGCCAGCAGTCTTAAGGGGAACTACACCTTC. Amino acid sequence: CASSLKGNYTF.